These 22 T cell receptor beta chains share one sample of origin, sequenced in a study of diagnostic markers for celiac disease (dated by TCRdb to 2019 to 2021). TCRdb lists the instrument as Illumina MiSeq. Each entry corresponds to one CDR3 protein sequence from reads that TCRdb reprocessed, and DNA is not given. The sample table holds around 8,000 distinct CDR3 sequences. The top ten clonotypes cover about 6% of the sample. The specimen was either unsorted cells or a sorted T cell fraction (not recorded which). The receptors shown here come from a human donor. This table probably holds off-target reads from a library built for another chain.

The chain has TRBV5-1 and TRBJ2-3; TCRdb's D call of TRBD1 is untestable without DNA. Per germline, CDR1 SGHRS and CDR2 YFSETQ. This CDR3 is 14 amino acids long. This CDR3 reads CASSSGSWADTQYF.

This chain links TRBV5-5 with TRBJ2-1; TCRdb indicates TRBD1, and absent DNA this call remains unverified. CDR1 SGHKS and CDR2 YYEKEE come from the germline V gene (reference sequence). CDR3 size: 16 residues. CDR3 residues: CASSLGRGNLYNEQFF.

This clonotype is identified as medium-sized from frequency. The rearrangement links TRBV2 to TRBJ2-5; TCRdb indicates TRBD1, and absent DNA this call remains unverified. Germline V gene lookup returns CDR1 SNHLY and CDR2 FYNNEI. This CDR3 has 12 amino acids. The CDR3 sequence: CASKDRGETQYF.

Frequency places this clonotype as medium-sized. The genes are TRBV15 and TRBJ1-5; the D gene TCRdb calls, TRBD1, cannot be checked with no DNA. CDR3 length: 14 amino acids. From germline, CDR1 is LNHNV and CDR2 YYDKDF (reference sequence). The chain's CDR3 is CATRGDGNNQPQHF. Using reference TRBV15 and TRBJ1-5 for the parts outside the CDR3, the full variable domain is DAMVIQNPRYQVTQFGKPVTLSCSQTLNHNVMYWYQQKSSQAPKLLFHYYDKDFNNEADTPDNFQSRRPNTSFCFLDIRSPGLGDTAMYLCATRGDGNNQPQHFGDGTRLSIL.

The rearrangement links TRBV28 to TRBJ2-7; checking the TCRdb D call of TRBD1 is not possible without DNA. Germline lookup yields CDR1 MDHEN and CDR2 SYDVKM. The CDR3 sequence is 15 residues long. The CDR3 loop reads CASSLYRTEGYEQYF.

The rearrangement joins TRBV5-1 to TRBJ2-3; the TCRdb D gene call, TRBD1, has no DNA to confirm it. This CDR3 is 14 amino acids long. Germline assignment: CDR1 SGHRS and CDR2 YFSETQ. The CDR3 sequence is CASQSGQGTHTQYF.

The CDR3 loop is CASSLNQGTEAFF. The chain combines TRBV5-1 with TRBJ1-1; TCRdb returns TRBD1, unconfirmable since there is no DNA. The CDR3 loop spans 13 amino acids. The germline gives CDR1 SGHRS, CDR2 YFSETQ.

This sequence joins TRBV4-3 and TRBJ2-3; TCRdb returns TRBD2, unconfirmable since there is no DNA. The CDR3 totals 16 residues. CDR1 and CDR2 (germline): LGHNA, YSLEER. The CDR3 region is CASSQDWAGVADTQYF.

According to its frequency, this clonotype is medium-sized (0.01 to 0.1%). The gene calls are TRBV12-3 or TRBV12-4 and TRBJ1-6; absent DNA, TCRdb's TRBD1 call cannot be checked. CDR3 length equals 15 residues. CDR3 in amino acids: CASRYWGGKNSPLHF.

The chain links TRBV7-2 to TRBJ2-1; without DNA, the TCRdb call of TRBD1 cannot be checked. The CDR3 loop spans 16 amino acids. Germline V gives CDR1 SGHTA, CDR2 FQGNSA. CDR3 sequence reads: CASSLVGTGGADEQFF.

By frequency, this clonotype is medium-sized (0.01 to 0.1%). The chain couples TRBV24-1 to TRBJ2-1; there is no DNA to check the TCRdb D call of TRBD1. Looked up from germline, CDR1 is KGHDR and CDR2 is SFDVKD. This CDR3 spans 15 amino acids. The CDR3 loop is CATSDGGRGYSEQFF.

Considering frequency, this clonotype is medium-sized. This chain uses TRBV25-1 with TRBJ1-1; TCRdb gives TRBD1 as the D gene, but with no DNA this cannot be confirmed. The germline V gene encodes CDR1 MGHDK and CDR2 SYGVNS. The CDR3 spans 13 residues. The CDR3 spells CASSELGGTEAFF.

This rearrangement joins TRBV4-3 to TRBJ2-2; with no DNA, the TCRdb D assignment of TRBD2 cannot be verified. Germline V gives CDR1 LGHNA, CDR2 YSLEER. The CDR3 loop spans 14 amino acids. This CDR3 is CASPGLAGSGELFF.

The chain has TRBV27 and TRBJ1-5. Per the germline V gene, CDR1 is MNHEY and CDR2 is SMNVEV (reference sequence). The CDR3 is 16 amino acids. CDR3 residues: CASSFLARSSNQPQHF.

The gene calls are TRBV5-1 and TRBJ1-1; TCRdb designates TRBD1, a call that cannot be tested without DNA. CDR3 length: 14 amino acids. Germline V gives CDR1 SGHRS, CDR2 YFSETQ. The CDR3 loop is CASGEGTGGTEAFF.

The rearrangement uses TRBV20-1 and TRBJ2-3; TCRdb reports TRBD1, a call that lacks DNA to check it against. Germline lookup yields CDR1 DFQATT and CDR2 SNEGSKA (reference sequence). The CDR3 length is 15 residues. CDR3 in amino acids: CSARDAGRRTDTQYF.

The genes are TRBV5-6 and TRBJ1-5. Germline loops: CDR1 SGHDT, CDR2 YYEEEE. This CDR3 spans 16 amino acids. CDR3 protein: CASSFYATVVDQPQHF.

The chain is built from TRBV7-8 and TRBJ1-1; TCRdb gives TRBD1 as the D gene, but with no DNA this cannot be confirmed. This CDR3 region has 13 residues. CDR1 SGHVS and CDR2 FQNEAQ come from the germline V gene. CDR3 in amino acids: CASSVSPGAEAFF.

CDR3 amino acids: CASSEVPTLWNTEAFF. The genes are TRBV6-1 and TRBJ1-1. The CDR3 has 16 amino acids. Germline V gene sequence: CDR1 MNHNS, CDR2 SASEGT.

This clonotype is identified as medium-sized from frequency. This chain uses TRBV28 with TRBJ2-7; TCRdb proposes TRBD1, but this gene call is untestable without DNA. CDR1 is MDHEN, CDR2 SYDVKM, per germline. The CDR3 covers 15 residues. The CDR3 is CASSPGGSGGYEQYF.

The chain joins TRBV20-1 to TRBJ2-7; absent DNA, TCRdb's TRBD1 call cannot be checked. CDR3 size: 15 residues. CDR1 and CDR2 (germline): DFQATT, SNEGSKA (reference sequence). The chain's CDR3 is CSASDRDRGLYEQYF.

Here the CDR3 reads CATRLAVSTDTQYF. This chain connects TRBV10-2 to TRBJ2-3; TCRdb's D call of TRBD2 is untestable without DNA. This CDR3 contains 14 residues. The germline CDR1 and CDR2 sequences are WSHSY and SAAADI.